Described below is a single T cell receptor (beta chain) sequence and its context. Its antigen is unknown. Primers for the PCR totalled 60 Vbeta and 13 Jbeta. Using immunoSEQ multiplex PCR, the repertoire was profiled, and TCRdb retains in-frame clones only, with some absent. This table holds more than 200,000 clones, 75% to 80% found once. The data were taken from a study of cytomegalovirus exposure and HLA in healthy donors. Study-level background: Among the 398 genotyped donors, about 81% were placed in the Caucasian-associated ancestry cluster. Study-wide results and limits: Segments of the TCR beta V type were, in most cases, productive about 87% or about 30% of the time in an earlier analysis. Most TCR sequences were seen very rarely across donors, but some public TCRs occurred in many.

Per germline, CDR1 MNHEY and CDR2 SVGAGI. V lost 5 bases, J lost 0 bases, and 14 bases lay in between. The CDR3 sequence is 15 residues long. V and J are TRBV6-5 and TRBJ2-7; maybe TRBD2 (5 bases). This TCR came from a man aged 18 to 29 in good health and CMV-seronegative. Sample: PBMCs. The CDR3 DNA reads TGTGCCAGCAGTCTCCAGAACGGGGTCTCCTACGAGCAGTACTTC. Encoded protein: CASSLQNGVSYEQYF.